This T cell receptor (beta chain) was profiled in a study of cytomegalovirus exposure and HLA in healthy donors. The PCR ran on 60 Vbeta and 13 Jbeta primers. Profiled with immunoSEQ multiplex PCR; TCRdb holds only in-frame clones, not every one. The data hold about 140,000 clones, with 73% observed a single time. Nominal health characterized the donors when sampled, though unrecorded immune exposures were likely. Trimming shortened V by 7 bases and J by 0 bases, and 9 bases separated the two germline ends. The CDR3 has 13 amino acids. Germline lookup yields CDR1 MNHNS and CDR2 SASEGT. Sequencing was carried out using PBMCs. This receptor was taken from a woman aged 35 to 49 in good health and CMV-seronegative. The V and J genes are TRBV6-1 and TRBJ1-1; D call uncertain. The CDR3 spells CASMAYLNTEAFF. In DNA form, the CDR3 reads TGTGCCAGCATGGCTTACCTGAACACTGAAGCTTTCTTT.